These 23 T cell receptor beta chains originate from one sample sequenced in a study of CD8+ T cells in alopecia areata. Specified treatment: oral pan-JAK inhibitor, 5-10 mg twice daily. It was cDNA, reverse transcribed from extracted RNA, that served as the sequencing template. Repertoires were generated with immunoSEQ multiplex PCR, while TCRdb's copy carries only in-frame clones and drops some. The sample has about 140,000 clones, nearly 55% seen once. The sequencing here drew on CD8+ T cells sorted from blood, taken at week 4, from a patient treated with tofacitinib. The receptors come from a human donor with alopecia areata.

There are a few counts of this clone. This chain joins TRBV7-9 and TRBJ1-6; 7 bases are a match to TRBD1. Trimming at V came to 5 bases and at J to 7 bases, leaving 8 bases not matched to a gene. Germline V lookup: CDR1 SEHNR, CDR2 FQNEAQ (reference sequence). The CDR3 totals 15 residues. CDR3 nucleotide sequence: TGTGCCAGCAGCCCCCGACAGGGAAGGAATTCACCCCTCCACTTT. This sequence encodes CASSPRQGRNSPLHF.

This clone was counted a few times. This chain connects TRBV10-3 to TRBJ2-1; possibly TRBD2 for D (6 bases). Trimming took off 7 bases at V and 6 bases at J, with 19 bases between the two ends. This CDR3 comprises 15 residues. Germline V gene lookup returns CDR1 ENHRY and CDR2 SYGVKD. CDR3 in amino acids: CAIIRDSGSLNEQFF. CDR3 bases: TGTGCCATCATTCGGGACTCCGGGTCGCTCAATGAGCAGTTCTTC.

This clone was seen a few times. The CDR3 region is CASSVGGDEGYTF. CDR3 DNA: TGTGCCAGCAGCGTGGGGGGAGATGAGGGCTACACCTTC. V is TRBV9 and J is TRBJ1-2; D is possibly TRBD1 (5 bases). The V end lost 2 bases, the J end lost 8 bases, and 13 bases lay between the germline ends. There are 13 residues in the CDR3. Germline CDR1 reads SGDLS; CDR2 reads YYNGEE.

This clone was observed a handful of times. The chain carries TRBV7-4 and TRBJ2-1; D is possibly TRBD2 (6 bases). Trimming shortened V by 2 bases and J by 5 bases, and 13 bases separated the two germline ends. Germline V CDR1 and CDR2: SGHVT, SQSDAQ. The CDR3 runs to 15 residues. The CDR3 sequence: CASSLHGGENNEQFF. CDR3 coding DNA: TGTGCCAGCAGCTTACACGGGGGAGAGAACAATGAGCAGTTCTTC.

Concerning this clone itself: Distinct nucleotide sequences in the sample also encode this CDR3. V is TRBV6-5 and J is TRBJ2-6; D ambiguous. The V gene lost 4 bases and the J gene lost 4 bases, with 2 bases spanning the gap. The CDR3 covers 12 residues. Germline CDR1 reads MNHEY; CDR2 reads SVGAGI. The CDR3 DNA is TGTGCCAGCAGTTCCGGGGCCAACGTCCTGACTTTC. Amino acids: CASSSGANVLTF.

This clone was counted a few times. The CDR3 is CASSYGQLAYTDTQYF. The DNA for the CDR3 is TGTGCCAGCAGTTACGGGCAACTAGCATACACAGATACGCAGTATTTT. V is TRBV6-5 and J is TRBJ2-3; weak D call: TRBD2 (6 bases). The CDR3 has 16 residues. Trimming took 2 bases from V and 2 from J, leaving 14 bases between them. CDR1 and CDR2 from the germline V gene are MNHEY and SVGAGI.

This clone was observed a handful of times. The J gene is TRBJ2-5, the V gene TRBV7-9, with 7 bases matching TRBD2. The length of the CDR3 is 13 residues. Germline loops: CDR1 SEHNR, CDR2 FQNEAQ (reference sequence). Trimming cost V 11 bases and J 4 bases; bases outside gene matches: 10. DNA of the CDR3: TGTGCCTCGACTAGCCCTCTCCGAGAGACCCAGTACTTC. Protein sequence: CASTSPLRETQYF.

J is TRBJ2-3 and V is TRBV7-9, with a weak D call TRBD2 (5 bases). The CDR3 has 15 amino acids. CDR1 and CDR2 from the germline V gene are SEHNR and FQNEAQ (reference sequence). V was shortened by 1 base and J by 1 base, with 9 bases between the two germline ends. The CDR3 spells CASSLVRGGTDTQYF. DNA for the CDR3: TGTGCCAGCAGCTTAGTCCGGGGAGGCACAGATACGCAGTATTTT.

This chain connects TRBV5-1 to TRBJ1-1, with D unclear. Looked up from germline, CDR1 is SGHRS and CDR2 is YFSETQ. This CDR3 spans 16 amino acids. V was cut by 5 bases and J by 0 bases, with 17 bases left in between. For the CDR3, the DNA is TGCGCCAGCAGGGATGGAAGGGCGACCCTGAACACTGAAGCTTTCTTT. It encodes CASRDGRATLNTEAFF. Full variable domain (outside the CDR3, taken from reference TRBV5-1 and TRBJ1-1): KAGVTQTPRYLIKTRGQQVTLSCSPISGHRSVSWYQQTPGQGLQFLFEYFSETQRNKGNFPGRFSGRQFSNSRSEMNVSTLELGDSALYLCASRDGRATLNTEAFFGQGTRLTVV.

V and J are TRBV25-1 and TRBJ2-7; D not certain. The germline V gene has CDR1 MGHDK and CDR2 SYGVNS. V lost 2 bases to trimming and J lost 0 bases, with 11 bases between them. The CDR3 sequence is 15 residues long. The CDR3 coding sequence is TGTGCCAGCAGTGAACACAGCCTTTTCTCCTACGAGCAGTACTTC. Translating gives CASSEHSLFSYEQYF.

The CDR3 loop reads CASKSRQEADTQYF. CDR3 nucleotide sequence: TGTGCCAGCAAAAGTCGACAGGAGGCAGATACGCAGTATTTT. The rearrangement links TRBV6-5 to TRBJ2-3; tentatively, D is TRBD1 (6 bases). Germline CDR1 reads MNHEY; CDR2 reads SVGAGI. V was clipped by 7 bases and J by 4 bases, with 15 bases between them. The CDR3 sequence is 14 residues long.

J is TRBJ1-1 and V is TRBV5-4; 7 positions agree with TRBD1. Germline CDR1 reads SGHNT; CDR2 reads YYREEE (reference sequence). This CDR3 is built from 14 residues. J was trimmed by 6 bases and V by 4 bases; bases with no gene match: 9. The CDR3 DNA sequence: TGTGCCAGCAGCGCTTACAGGGGAGCGTCTGAAGCTTTCTTT. Its protein product is CASSAYRGASEAFF.

The CDR3 protein is CASSLKGSGQGHYGYTF. CDR3 in DNA: TGTGCCAGCAGCTTGAAAGGAAGTGGACAGGGGCACTATGGCTACACCTTC. The chain uses TRBV13 and TRBJ1-2, with TRBD1 matching 9 bases. CDR1 is PRHDT and CDR2 is FYEKMQ in the germline V gene (reference sequence). CDR3 length: 17 amino acids. J was trimmed by 3 bases and V by 3 bases; bases with no gene match: 11.

This chain links TRBV2 with TRBJ1-6; weak D call: TRBD1 (5 bases). V shed 6 bases and J shed 9 bases, with 15 bases lying between them. CDR1 is SNHLY, CDR2 FYNNEI, per germline. The CDR3 has 14 residues. CDR3 in amino acids: CASREGQVSSPLHF. The DNA of the CDR3 is TGTGCCAGCAGGGAGGGGCAGGTTAGTTCACCCCTCCACTTT.

This chain links TRBV5-1 with TRBJ2-7, with D perhaps TRBD1 (6 bases). V gave up 1 base and J gave up 3 bases, with 14 bases separating them. Germline CDR1 SGHRS, CDR2 YFSETQ. The CDR3 extends over 15 amino acids. The CDR3 protein is CASSLRQGKYYEQYF. The CDR3 region has the DNA TGCGCCAGCAGCTTGCGGCAGGGGAAATACTACGAGCAGTACTTC.

The sample holds a few counts of this clone. The chain combines TRBV27 with TRBJ2-7; 7 positions agree with TRBD1. The germline V gene encodes CDR1 MNHEY and CDR2 SMNVEV (reference sequence). J lost 1 base, V lost 3 bases, and 0 bases had no gene match. The length of the CDR3 is 13 residues. The CDR3 here is CASSLDRSYEQYF. In DNA, the CDR3 is TGTGCCAGCAGTTTGGACAGGTCCTACGAGCAGTACTTC.

The chain carries TRBV30 and TRBJ2-7; D is undetermined. CDR3 size: 12 residues. The germline CDR1 and CDR2 sequences are GTSNPN and SVGIG (reference sequence). V lost 0 bases and J 6 bases, leaving 9 bases between the germline ends. CDR3: CAWSVGFTEQYF. The DNA for the CDR3 is TGTGCCTGGAGTGTAGGCTTCACCGAGCAGTACTTC. The full variable domain, in which reference TRBV30 and TRBJ2-7 provide the parts outside the CDR3, is SQTIHQWPATLVQPVGSPLSLECTVEGTSNPNLYWYRQAAGRGLQLLFYSVGIGQISSEVPQNLSASRPQDRQFILSSKKLLLSDSGFYLCAWSVGFTEQYFGPGTRLTVT.

This clone was observed a single time. The CDR3 DNA sequence: TGTGCCAGCGTTGGGGGGTGGACTGAAGCTTTCTTT. The encoded protein is CASVGGWTEAFF. This chain uses TRBV27 with TRBJ1-1; D may be TRBD1 (5 bases). V was trimmed by 8 bases and J by 5 bases, leaving 12 bases between them. Per the germline V gene, CDR1 is MNHEY and CDR2 is SMNVEV (reference sequence). The CDR3 length is 12 residues.

V gene TRBV15 combines with J gene TRBJ2-7; 7 bases are shared with TRBD2. Germline values: CDR1 LNHNV, CDR2 YYDKDF (reference sequence). There are 14 residues in the CDR3. Trimming removed 5 bases from V and 3 bases from J; junction bases left unmatched: 7. The CDR3 sequence: CATSVPGLNYEQYF. The CDR3 coding sequence is TGTGCCACCAGCGTCCCGGGACTAAACTACGAGCAGTACTTC.

V usage is TRBV19 and J usage is TRBJ2-1, with TRBD2 identical over 10 bases. J lost 8 bases, V lost 7 bases, and 8 bases had no gene match. The CDR3 sequence is 14 residues long. Germline CDR1 and CDR2: LNHDA and SQIVND (reference sequence). In DNA form, the CDR3 reads TGTGCCAGTACCTCGCTAGCGGGGGTTTATGAGCAGTTCTTC. This sequence encodes CASTSLAGVYEQFF.

In this sample, this clone turned up once. The chain joins TRBV6-5 to TRBJ2-7; D gene uncertain. Germline CDR1 reads MNHEY; CDR2 reads SVGAGI. The CDR3 is 15 residues long. Trimming removed 4 bases at V and 2 bases at J, with 15 bases between. CDR3 sequence reads: CASSSGSILPYEQYF. For the CDR3, the DNA is TGTGCCAGCAGTTCGGGCAGTATCCTCCCCTACGAGCAGTACTTC.

The chain recombines TRBV13 with TRBJ2-3; no definite D call. Per the germline V gene, CDR1 is PRHDT and CDR2 is FYEKMQ (reference sequence). The CDR3 has 13 residues. V was pared by 6 bases and J by 9 bases, with 16 bases between. The CDR3 spells CASRSSPERTQYF. CDR3 sequence (DNA): TGTGCCAGCAGATCGTCGCCCGAGCGAACGCAGTATTTT.

This clone was recorded only once. The rearrangement links TRBV14 to TRBJ2-7; D not resolved. In germline, CDR1 is SGHDN, CDR2 FVKESK. The CDR3 has 12 residues. The V end lost 5 bases, the J end lost 4 bases, and 9 bases lay between the germline ends. The CDR3: CASSDGLYEQYF. The CDR3 DNA follows: TGTGCCAGCAGCGACGGCCTGTACGAGCAGTACTTC. Full variable domain (outside the CDR3, taken from reference TRBV14 and TRBJ2-7): EAGVTQFPSHSVIEKGQTVTLRCDPISGHDNLYWYRRVMGKEIKFLLHFVKESKQDESGMPNNRFLAERTGGTYSTLKVQPAELEDSGVYFCASSDGLYEQYFGPGTRLTVT.